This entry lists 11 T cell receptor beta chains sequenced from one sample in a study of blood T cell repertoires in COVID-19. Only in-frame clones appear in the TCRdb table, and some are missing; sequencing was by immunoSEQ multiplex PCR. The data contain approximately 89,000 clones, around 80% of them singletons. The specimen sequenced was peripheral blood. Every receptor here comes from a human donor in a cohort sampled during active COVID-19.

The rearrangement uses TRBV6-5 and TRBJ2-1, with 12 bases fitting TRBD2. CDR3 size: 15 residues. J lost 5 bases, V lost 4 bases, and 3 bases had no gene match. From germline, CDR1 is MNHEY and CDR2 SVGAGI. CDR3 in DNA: TGTGCCAGCAGTTGGGGACTAGCGGGTAACAATGAGCAGTTCTTC. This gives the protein CASSWGLAGNNEQFF.

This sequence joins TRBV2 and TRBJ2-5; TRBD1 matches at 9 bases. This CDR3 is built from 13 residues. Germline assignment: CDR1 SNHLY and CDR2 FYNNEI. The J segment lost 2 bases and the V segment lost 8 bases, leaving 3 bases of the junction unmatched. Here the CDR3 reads CASGQGRQETQYF. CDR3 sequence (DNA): TGTGCCAGCGGACAGGGGCGTCAAGAGACCCAGTACTTC.

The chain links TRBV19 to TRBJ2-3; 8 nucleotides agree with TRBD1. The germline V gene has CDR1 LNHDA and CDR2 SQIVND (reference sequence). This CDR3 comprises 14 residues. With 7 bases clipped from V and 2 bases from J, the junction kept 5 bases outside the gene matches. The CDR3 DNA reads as TGTGCCAGTAACATCAGGGGGCCCACAGATACGCAGTATTTT. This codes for CASNIRGPTDTQYF.

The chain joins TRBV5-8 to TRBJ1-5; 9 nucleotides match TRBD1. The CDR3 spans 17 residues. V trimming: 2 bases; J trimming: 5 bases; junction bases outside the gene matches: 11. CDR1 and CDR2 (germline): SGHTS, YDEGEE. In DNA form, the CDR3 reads TGTGCCAGCAGCTTTCCCCGGGACAGGGTACAGGATCAGCCCCAGCATTTT. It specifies CASSFPRDRVQDQPQHF.

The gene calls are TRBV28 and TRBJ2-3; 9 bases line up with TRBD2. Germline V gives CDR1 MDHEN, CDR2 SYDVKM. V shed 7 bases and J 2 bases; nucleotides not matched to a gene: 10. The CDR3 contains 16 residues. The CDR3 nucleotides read TGTGCCAGCAACCGTAGCGGGAGTAGAGCCACAGATACGCAGTATTTT. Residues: CASNRSGSRATDTQYF.

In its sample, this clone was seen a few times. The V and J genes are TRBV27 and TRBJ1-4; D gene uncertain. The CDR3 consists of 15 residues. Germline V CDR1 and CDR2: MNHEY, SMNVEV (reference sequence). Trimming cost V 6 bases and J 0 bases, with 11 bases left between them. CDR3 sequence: CASSLRLATNEKLFF. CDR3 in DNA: TGTGCCAGCAGCCTGCGCCTAGCAACTAATGAAAAACTGTTTTTT.

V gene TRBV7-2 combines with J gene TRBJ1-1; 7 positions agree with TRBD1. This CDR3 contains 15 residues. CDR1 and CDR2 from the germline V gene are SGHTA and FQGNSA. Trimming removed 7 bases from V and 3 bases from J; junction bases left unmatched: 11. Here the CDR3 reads CASTRGEGADTEAFF. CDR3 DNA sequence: TGTGCCAGCACACGAGGCGAGGGGGCGGACACTGAAGCTTTCTTT.

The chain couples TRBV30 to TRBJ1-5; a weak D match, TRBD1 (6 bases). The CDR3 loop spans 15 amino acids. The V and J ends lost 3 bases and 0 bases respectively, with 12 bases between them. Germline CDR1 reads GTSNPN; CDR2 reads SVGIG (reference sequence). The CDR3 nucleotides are TGTGCCTGGAGCCCGGGACACCTTAGCAATCAGCCCCAGCATTTT. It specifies CAWSPGHLSNQPQHF. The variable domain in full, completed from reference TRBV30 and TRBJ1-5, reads SQTIHQWPATLVQPVGSPLSLECTVEGTSNPNLYWYRQAAGRGLQLLFYSVGIGQISSEVPQNLSASRPQDRQFILSSKKLLLSDSGFYLCAWSPGHLSNQPQHFGDGTRLSIL.

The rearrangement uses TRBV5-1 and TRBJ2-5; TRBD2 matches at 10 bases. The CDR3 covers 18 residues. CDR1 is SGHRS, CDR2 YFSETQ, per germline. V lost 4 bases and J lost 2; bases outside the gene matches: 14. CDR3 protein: CASSNPSLTSGVQETQYF. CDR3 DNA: TGCGCCAGCAGCAACCCATCTCTCACTAGCGGGGTACAAGAGACCCAGTACTTC.

The CDR3 bases are TGTGCCAGCAGCACAACCAGGATTTCTGGGGCCAACGTCCTGACTTTC. As protein: CASSTTRISGANVLTF. The V gene is TRBV7-3, the J gene TRBJ2-6; unclear D gene. This CDR3 is 16 amino acids long. The V gene lost 5 bases and the J gene lost 1 base, with 12 bases spanning the gap. The germline gives CDR1 SGHTA, CDR2 FQGTGA.

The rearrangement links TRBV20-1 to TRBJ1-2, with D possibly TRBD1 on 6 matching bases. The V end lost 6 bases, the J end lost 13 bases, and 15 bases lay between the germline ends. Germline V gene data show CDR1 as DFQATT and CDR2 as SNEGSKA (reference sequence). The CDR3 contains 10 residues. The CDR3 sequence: CSALFQGPTF. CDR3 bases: TGCAGTGCGCTCTTCCAGGGGCCCACCTTC.